This entry describes one TCR beta chain. Antigen specificity is unknown. The entry originates in a study of cytomegalovirus exposure and HLA in healthy donors. General study points: Most TCR sequences showed up rarely, but some public TCRs showed up in many donors. In vitro checks showed that three CMV-associated chains really do target CMV antigens. Some highly shared sequence variants likely arose as a pipeline artifact. Being productive about 87% or about 30% of the time was typical of most TCR beta V segments in an earlier analysis.

This CDR3 has 14 amino acids. Germline CDR1 SGHNT, CDR2 YYREEE (reference sequence). V was pared by 6 bases and J by 5 bases, with 8 bases of the junction left unmatched. The PCR had 60 Vbeta and 13 Jbeta primers. Clones were read by immunoSEQ multiplex PCR, and TCRdb kept only the in-frame ones, dropping some. The table gives about 160,000 clones; the top ten clones make up 2% to 2.5% of it. The TCR originated in a man younger than 40 in good health and CMV-seronegative. The rearrangement joins TRBV5-4 to TRBJ1-1; 9 bases fit TRBD1. Sequencing input: PBMCs. In DNA form, the CDR3 reads TGTGCCAGCACCAGTAGACAGGGGGGGACTGAAGCTTTCTTT. It encodes CASTSRQGGTEAFF. The full variable domain, its missing parts supplied by reference TRBV5-4 and TRBJ1-1, is ETGVTQSPTHLIKTRGQQVTLRCSSQSGHNTVSWYQQALGQGPQFIFQYYREEENGRGNFPPRFSGLQFPNYSSELNVNALELDDSALYLCASTSRQGGTEAFFGQGTRLTVV.